This T cell receptor (beta chain) was recorded in a study of blood T cell repertoires in COVID-19. At the level of the study: From the United States, Italy and Spain came samples of acute and convalescent COVID-19. In each case, the material was cDNA or gDNA derived from T cells, B-cell-depleted T cells, or PBMCs.

The CDR3 runs 14 residues. Germline V lookup: CDR1 SGHRS, CDR2 YFSETQ. Trimming pared 0 bases from V and 5 bases from J, leaving 12 bases between. Authors' data handling: Amplification from reference gene primers served as the basis for estimated nucleated cell counts. This table comes from immunoSEQ multiplex PCR, and its TCRdb copy is limited to in-frame clones, with some not included. That table gives V, J and clone size, and the DNA gave D and trimming. Among about 90,000 clones listed, around 88% were seen once. This TCR was recovered from a man aged 60-69 years with acute or convalescent COVID-19. Sequencing was carried out using peripheral blood. The chain carries TRBV5-1 and TRBJ2-7, with D maybe TRBD1 (5 bases). For the CDR3, the DNA is TGCGCCAGCAGCTTGGCAGGGCAGGGTGACGAGCAGTACTTC. It translates to CASSLAGQGDEQYF. Full variable domain (outside the CDR3, taken from reference TRBV5-1 and TRBJ2-7): KAGVTQTPRYLIKTRGQQVTLSCSPISGHRSVSWYQQTPGQGLQFLFEYFSETQRNKGNFPGRFSGRQFSNSRSEMNVSTLELGDSALYLCASSLAGQGDEQYFGPGTRLTVT.